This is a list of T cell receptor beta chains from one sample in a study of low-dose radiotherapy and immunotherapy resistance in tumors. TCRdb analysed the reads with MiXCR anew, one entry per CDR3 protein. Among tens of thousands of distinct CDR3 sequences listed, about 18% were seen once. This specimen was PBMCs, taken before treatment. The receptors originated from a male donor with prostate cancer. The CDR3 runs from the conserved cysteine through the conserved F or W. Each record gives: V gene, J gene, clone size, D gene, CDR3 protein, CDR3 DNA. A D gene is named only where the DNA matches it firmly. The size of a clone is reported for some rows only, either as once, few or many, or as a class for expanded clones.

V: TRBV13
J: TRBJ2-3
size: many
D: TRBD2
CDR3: CASSEHTGGTDTQYF
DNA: TGTGCCAGCAGCGAGCACACGGGGGGGACAGATACGCAGTATTTT

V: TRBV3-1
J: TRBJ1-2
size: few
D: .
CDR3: CASSLSSTPRYGYTF
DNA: TGTGCCAGCAGCCTATCCTCGACGCCTCGCTATGGCTACACCTTC

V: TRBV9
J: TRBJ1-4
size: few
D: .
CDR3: CASSAGRYPTNEKLFF
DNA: TGTGCCAGCAGCGCGGGACGGTACCCAACTAATGAAAAACTGTTTTTT

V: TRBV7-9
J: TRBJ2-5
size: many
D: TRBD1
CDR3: CASSEDRGYQETQYF
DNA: TGTGCCAGCAGTGAGGACAGGGGGTACCAAGAGACCCAGTACTTC

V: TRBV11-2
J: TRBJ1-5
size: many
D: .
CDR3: CASSLGRNNQPQHF
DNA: TGTGCCAGCAGCTTAGGTAGGAATAATCAGCCCCAGCATTTT

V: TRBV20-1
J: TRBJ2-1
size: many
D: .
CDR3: CSANGQSNEQFF
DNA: TGCAGTGCCAATGGACAGTCCAATGAGCAGTTCTTC

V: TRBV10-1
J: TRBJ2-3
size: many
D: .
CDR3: CASAIPSTDTQYF
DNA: TGCGCCAGCGCAATTCCTAGCACAGATACGCAGTATTTT

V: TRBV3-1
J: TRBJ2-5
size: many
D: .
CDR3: CASSQDLAREETQYF
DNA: TGTGCCAGCAGCCAAGATCTTGCCAGGGAAGAGACCCAGTACTTC

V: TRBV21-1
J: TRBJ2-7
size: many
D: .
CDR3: CASSKLTEYYEQYF
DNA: TGTGCCAGCAGCAAGTTGACAGAATACTACGAGCAGTACTTC

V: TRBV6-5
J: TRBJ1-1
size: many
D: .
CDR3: CASSYPPRGGGRRGTEAFF
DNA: TGTGCCAGCAGTTACCCGCCACGAGGGGGGGGGCGCCGGGGCACTGAAGCTTTCTTT

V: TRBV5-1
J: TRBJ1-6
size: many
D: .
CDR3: CASSLSMSEVGTNSPLHF
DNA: TGCGCCAGCAGCTTGAGTATGTCAGAAGTTGGCACGAATTCACCCCTCCACTTT

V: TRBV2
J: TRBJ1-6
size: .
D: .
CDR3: CASRLRQYNSPLHF
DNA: TGTGCCAGCAGGCTCCGACAGTATAATTCACCCCTCCACTTT

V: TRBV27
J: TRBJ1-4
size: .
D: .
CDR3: CASSLFFGAPNEKLFF
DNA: TGTGCCAGCAGTTTATTCTTCGGGGCCCCTAATGAAAAACTGTTTTTT

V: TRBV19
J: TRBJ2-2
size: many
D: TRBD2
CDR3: CASSPGLAVVPGELFF
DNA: TGTGCCAGTAGTCCCGGACTAGCGGTCGTCCCCGGGGAGCTGTTTTTT

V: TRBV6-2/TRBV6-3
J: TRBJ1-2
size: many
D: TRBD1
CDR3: CASSEAAHTDRGGSYGYTF
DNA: TGTGCCAGCAGTGAAGCCGCCCATACTGACAGGGGCGGGAGCTATGGCTACACCTTC

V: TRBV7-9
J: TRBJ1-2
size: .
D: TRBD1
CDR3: CASSRGQVLYGYTF
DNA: TGTGCCAGCAGCCGCGGACAGGTGCTGTATGGCTACACCTTC

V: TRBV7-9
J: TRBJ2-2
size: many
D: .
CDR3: CASSLDLRTASGELFF
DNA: TGTGCCAGCAGCTTAGACTTACGGACCGCCAGCGGGGAGCTGTTTTTT

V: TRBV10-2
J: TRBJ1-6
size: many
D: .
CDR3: CASSERDSPLHF
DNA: TGCGCCAGCAGTGAACGGGATTCACCCCTCCACTTT

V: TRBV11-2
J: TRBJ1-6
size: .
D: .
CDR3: CASSLDQNNSPLHF
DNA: TGTGCCAGCAGCTTAGATCAGAACAATTCACCCCTCCACTTT

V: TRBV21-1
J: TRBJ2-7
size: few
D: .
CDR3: CASSKEGAEQYF
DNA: TGTGCCAGCAGCAAAGAAGGGGCCGAGCAGTACTTC

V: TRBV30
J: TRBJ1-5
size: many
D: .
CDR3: CAWSTDSNQPQHF
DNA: TGTGCCTGGAGCACAGATAGCAATCAGCCCCAGCATTTT

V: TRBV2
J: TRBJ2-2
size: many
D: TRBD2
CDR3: CASSGLAGLAGELFF
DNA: TGTGCCAGCAGCGGACTAGCGGGGCTGGCCGGGGAGCTGTTTTTT

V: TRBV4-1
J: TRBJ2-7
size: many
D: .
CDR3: CASSQDLEGSPYEQYF
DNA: TGCGCCAGCAGCCAAGATCTGGAGGGTTCGCCTTACGAGCAGTACTTC

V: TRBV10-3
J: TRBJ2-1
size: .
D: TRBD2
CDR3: CASSFTSGKSYNEQFF
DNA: TGTGCCAGCAGTTTTACTAGCGGGAAATCCTACAATGAGCAGTTCTTC

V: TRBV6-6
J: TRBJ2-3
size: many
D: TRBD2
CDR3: CASTSSGASTDTQYF
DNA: TGTGCCAGCACATCGAGCGGGGCTAGCACAGATACGCAGTATTTT

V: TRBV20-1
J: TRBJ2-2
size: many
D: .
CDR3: CSAGTSVGPGELFF
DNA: TGCAGTGCTGGGACTTCCGTCGGACCCGGGGAGCTGTTTTTT

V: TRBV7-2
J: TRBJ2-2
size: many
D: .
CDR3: CASSLRVANTGELFF
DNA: TGTGCCAGCAGCTTGCGGGTAGCGAACACCGGGGAGCTGTTTTTT

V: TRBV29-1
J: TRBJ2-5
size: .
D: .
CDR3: CSTNQTALYFCATSEGHQETQYF
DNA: .

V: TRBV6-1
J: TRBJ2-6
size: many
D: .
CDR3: CASSEGLVTGRSGANVLTF
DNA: TGTGCCAGCAGTGAAGGTTTGGTGACAGGTCGCTCTGGGGCCAACGTCCTGACTTTC

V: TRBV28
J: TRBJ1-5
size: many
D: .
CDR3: CASSSGATSNQPQHF
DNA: TGTGCCAGCAGTTCCGGGGCTACTAGCAATCAGCCCCAGCATTTT

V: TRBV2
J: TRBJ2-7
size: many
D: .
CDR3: CASSVPGTLSYEQYF
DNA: TGTGCCAGCAGTGTTCCGGGGACACTCTCCTACGAGCAGTACTTC

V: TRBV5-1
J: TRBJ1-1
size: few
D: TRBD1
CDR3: CASSGTGRGHTEAFF
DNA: TGCGCCAGCAGCGGGACAGGGAGAGGGCACACTGAAGCTTTCTTT

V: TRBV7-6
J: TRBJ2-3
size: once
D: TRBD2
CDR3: CASSLEAAGGLTDTQYF
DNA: TGTGCCAGCAGCTTAGAGGCAGCGGGGGGGCTCACAGATACGCAGTATTTT

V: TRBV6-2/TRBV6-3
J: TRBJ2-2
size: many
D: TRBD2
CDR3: CASSFRASGGPRELFF
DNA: TGTGCCAGCAGTTTCCGCGCTAGCGGGGGACCCCGGGAGCTGTTTTTT

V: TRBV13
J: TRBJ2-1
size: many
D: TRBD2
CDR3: CASSLSTGTRRFF
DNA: TGTGCCAGCAGCCTATCCACCGGGACTAGGCGGTTCTTC

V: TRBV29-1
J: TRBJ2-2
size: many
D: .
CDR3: CSANLDAGELFF
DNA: TGCAGCGCCAACTTAGATGCCGGGGAGCTGTTTTTT

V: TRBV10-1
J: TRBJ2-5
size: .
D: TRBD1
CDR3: CASSDGQDGTQYF
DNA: TGCGCCAGCAGTGACGGACAGGACGGGACCCAGTACTTC

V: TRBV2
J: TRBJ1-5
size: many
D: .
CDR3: CASKDSHSNQPQHF
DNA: TGTGCCAGCAAGGACAGTCATAGCAATCAGCCCCAGCATTTT

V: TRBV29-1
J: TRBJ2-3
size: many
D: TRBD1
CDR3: CSSIKGQGSDTQYF
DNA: TGCAGCTCTATCAAGGGACAGGGGTCAGATACGCAGTATTTT